This entry is about one T cell receptor (beta chain). No antigen is known for it. The length of the CDR3 is 15 residues. The germline V gene has CDR1 SGHKS and CDR2 YYEKEE (reference sequence). V lost 2 bases and J 1 base, leaving 10 bases between the germline ends. The data were taken from a study of cytomegalovirus exposure and HLA in healthy donors. The PCR had 60 Vbeta and 13 Jbeta primers. TCRdb's copy holds only in-frame clones and misses some; the assay was immunoSEQ multiplex PCR. The table has over 85,000 clones, around three quarters seen once. Regarding the study as a whole: Researchers counted 164 TCR beta chains as cytomegalovirus-associated. Excluded: some indistinguishable V segments such as TRBV6-2 and TRBV6-3. CMV serostatus was the sole immune exposure information available.

The sequenced sample was PBMCs. The sequence was collected from a man under 40 in good health and CMV-seronegative. V and J are TRBV5-5 and TRBJ1-3, with a tentative D call TRBD1 (5 bases). The CDR3 region is CASSLRTTSGNTIYF. The CDR3 coding sequence is TGTGCCAGCAGCTTAAGGACAACGTCTGGAAACACCATATATTTT.